A selection of T cell receptor beta chains follows, all from one sample in a study of T cells in Graves' hyperthyroidism and ophthalmopathy. From the multiplex PCR reads, TCRdb called clonotypes with MiXCR, one entry per CDR3 protein. The sample shows more than 75,000 distinct CDR3 sequences, over 50% of them seen only once. The sequenced material came from blood. The receptor set was obtained from a woman between 40 and 55 years old with Graves' hyperthyroidism. Each CDR3 is given with its conserved first and last residue. A D gene is named only where the DNA matches it firmly. Clone size is given for some rows only: seen once, a few or many times, or a class if the clone is expanded.

DNA: TGTGCCAGCAGCTTGATAGGGGAGCACTATGGCTACACCTTC
CDR3: CASSLIGEHYGYTF
D: .
size: .
J: TRBJ1-2
V: TRBV7-2

DNA: TGTGCCAGCAGCTTAGGACCCTCCACGAGGGGCTACACCTTC
CDR3: CASSLGPSTRGYTF
D: .
size: many
J: TRBJ1-2
V: TRBV7-9

DNA: TGCGCCAGGGCGGAGCACCGGGGAGCTGAGACCCAGTACTTC
CDR3: CARAEHRGAETQYF
D: .
size: .
J: TRBJ2-5
V: TRBV10-1

DNA: TGTGCCAGCACTCAAACCCACCTTAGCAATCAGCCCCAGCATTTT
CDR3: CASTQTHLSNQPQHF
D: .
size: many
J: TRBJ1-5
V: TRBV2

DNA: TGCAGCTCAGGAGGTTGGGACACTGAAGCTTTCTTT
CDR3: CSSGGWDTEAFF
D: .
size: .
J: TRBJ1-1
V: TRBV29-1

DNA: TGTGCCAGCAGCTTAGGAGGGGGCATATACGAGCAGTACTTC
CDR3: CASSLGGGIYEQYF
D: TRBD1
size: .
J: TRBJ2-7
V: TRBV7-2

DNA: TGCAGCGTTGGTAGGAGAGACCATCTATCTCAGTACTTC
CDR3: CSVGRRDHLSQYF
D: .
size: .
J: TRBJ2-5
V: TRBV29-1

DNA: TGTGCCAGCAGCTTAGGGTCAGATCCTTATGGCTACACCTTC
CDR3: CASSLGSDPYGYTF
D: .
size: .
J: TRBJ1-2
V: TRBV7-6

DNA: TGCAGTCTTGAATCCCTTGGTCGGGGGGGGGCCAACGTCCTGACTTTC
CDR3: CSLESLGRGGANVLTF
D: .
size: .
J: TRBJ2-6
V: TRBV29-1

DNA: TGCGCCAGCGGTAAACGGGACTCTGGGGCCAACGTCCTGACTTTC
CDR3: CASGKRDSGANVLTF
D: .
size: many
J: TRBJ2-6
V: TRBV4-1

DNA: TGTGCCAGCAGCCCTACGGACGGGGCCTACGAGCAGTACTTC
CDR3: CASSPTDGAYEQYF
D: .
size: many
J: TRBJ2-7
V: TRBV7-2

DNA: TGTGCCAGCAGCTTGGCCGGGGACGAAAAACTGTTTTTT
CDR3: CASSLAGDEKLFF
D: .
size: .
J: TRBJ1-4
V: TRBV5-5

DNA: TGTGCCAGCAGCTTCGGTAGGGGAGAGACCCAGTACTTC
CDR3: CASSFGRGETQYF
D: .
size: .
J: TRBJ2-5
V: TRBV7-2

DNA: TGTGCCAGCAGCTTGGTGGGGAGCTTGAACACTGAAGCTTTCTTT
CDR3: CASSLVGSLNTEAFF
D: .
size: many
J: TRBJ1-1
V: TRBV5-6

DNA: TGTGCCAGCAGTTGGGATTTGGATTCACCCCTCCACTTT
CDR3: CASSWDLDSPLHF
D: .
size: many
J: TRBJ1-6
V: TRBV28

DNA: TGCGCCAGCAGCTTGGTGGCTAGCGGGAGTCACGAGCAGTACTTC
CDR3: CASSLVASGSHEQYF
D: TRBD2
size: many
J: TRBJ2-7
V: TRBV5-1

DNA: TGCGCCAGCGGGCCCCAAGAGACCCAGTACTTC
CDR3: CASGPQETQYF
D: .
size: many
J: TRBJ2-5
V: TRBV5-1

DNA: TGTGCCAGCAGTTTAGTCCTGACAGGGGCCCGCAATCAGCCCCAGCATTTT
CDR3: CASSLVLTGARNQPQHF
D: TRBD1
size: many
J: TRBJ1-5
V: TRBV12-3/TRBV12-4

DNA: TGTGCCAGCAGTAACGGACAGAACACTGAAGCTTTCTTT
CDR3: CASSNGQNTEAFF
D: .
size: many
J: TRBJ1-1
V: TRBV25-1

DNA: TGTGCCATCAAAACAGACGATGGCTATACCTTC
CDR3: CAIKTDDGYTF
D: .
size: .
J: TRBJ1-2
V: TRBV10-3

DNA: TGCAGCGTTACGGGACTAGCGGGAGAGCCCCCCTACGAGCAGTACTTC
CDR3: CSVTGLAGEPPYEQYF
D: TRBD2
size: .
J: TRBJ2-7
V: TRBV29-1

DNA: TGTGCCAGCAGTTTGAGGGGACGAGGCAATCAGCCCCAGCATTTT
CDR3: CASSLRGRGNQPQHF
D: .
size: .
J: TRBJ1-5
V: TRBV7-8

DNA: TGTGCCAGCAGTGAGTCAGGGTGGGGAGGTGGCTACACCTTC
CDR3: CASSESGWGGGYTF
D: .
size: many
J: TRBJ1-2
V: TRBV12-3/TRBV12-4

DNA: TGCAGTGCTACGACAGGGTCGTATAATTCACCCCTCCACTTT
CDR3: CSATTGSYNSPLHF
D: TRBD1
size: many
J: TRBJ1-6
V: TRBV20-1

DNA: TGTGCCACCTCCGCCACATCGGGCCGGGCACAAGAGACCCAGTACTTC
CDR3: CATSATSGRAQETQYF
D: .
size: .
J: TRBJ2-5
V: TRBV24-1

DNA: TGTGCCAGCAGTTTAGCCGGGGAGTGGGAGCAGTACTTC
CDR3: CASSLAGEWEQYF
D: .
size: once
J: TRBJ2-7
V: TRBV12-3/TRBV12-4

DNA: TGTGCCAGCAGCTTAGCGGACAGTTGGGACTCACCCCTCCACTTT
CDR3: CASSLADSWDSPLHF
D: .
size: many
J: TRBJ1-6
V: TRBV7-2

DNA: TGTGCCAGCTCATGGTCGTCAGATACAACCTACGAGCAGTACTTC
CDR3: CASSWSSDTTYEQYF
D: .
size: many
J: TRBJ2-7
V: TRBV7-8

DNA: TGTGCCAGCAGCCCCGGGACAGGGGCCTCCGGGGTCCACTTT
CDR3: CASSPGTGASGVHF
D: TRBD1
size: many
J: TRBJ1-6
V: TRBV5-6

DNA: TGCAGCGTTGAACGGGACAGGGGCTACACCTTC
CDR3: CSVERDRGYTF
D: TRBD1
size: .
J: TRBJ1-2
V: TRBV29-1

DNA: TGTGCCAGCAGGGACTTGGGGCTTCGTAGCACAGATACGCAGTATTTT
CDR3: CASRDLGLRSTDTQYF
D: .
size: .
J: TRBJ2-3
V: TRBV12-3/TRBV12-4

DNA: TGTGCCAGCAGCTCCCGCCGGGTAGGGAGGGGCGAGTCCCAGTACTTC
CDR3: CASSSRRVGRGESQYF
D: TRBD2
size: .
J: TRBJ2-5
V: TRBV7-8

DNA: TGTGCCAGCAGTGAGCGGGGACAGGAGAACACCGGGAAGCTGTTTTTT
CDR3: CASSERGQENTGKLFF
D: .
size: once
J: TRBJ2-2
V: TRBV10-3

DNA: TGTGCCAGCAGCCAAGTGGCGGGAGAGGCCTACAATGAGCAGTTCTTC
CDR3: CASSQVAGEAYNEQFF
D: TRBD2
size: once
J: TRBJ2-1
V: TRBV7-2